The 23 T cell receptor beta chains presented below share a single source sample, sequenced in a study of cytomegalovirus exposure and HLA in healthy donors. PCR used 60 Vbeta primers and 13 Jbeta primers. Using immunoSEQ multiplex PCR, the repertoire was profiled, and TCRdb retains in-frame clones only, with some absent. The data show about 150,000 clones, roughly 60% seen once. Material: PBMCs. The receptors were gathered from a woman aged 40 to 49 in good health and CMV-seronegative.

This clone was seen only once. The chain employs TRBV7-9 and TRBJ1-1, with a possible D match to TRBD1 (6 bases). This CDR3 has 16 residues. Trimming removed 1 base at V and 5 bases at J, with 17 bases between. Germline V gives CDR1 SEHNR, CDR2 FQNEAQ (reference sequence). CDR3 protein: CASSLGYRVRGTEAFF. CDR3 in DNA: TGTGCCAGCAGCTTAGGGTACAGGGTTAGGGGAACTGAAGCTTTCTTT. The variable domain in full, completed from reference TRBV7-9 and TRBJ1-1, reads DTGVSQNPRHKITKRGQNVTFRCDPISEHNRLYWYRQTLGQGPEFLTYFQNEAQLEKSRLLSDRFSAERPKGSFSTLEIQRTEQGDSAMYLCASSLGYRVRGTEAFFGQGTRLTVV.

The rearrangement uses TRBV6-5 and TRBJ1-4, with D uncertain. The CDR3 extends over 13 amino acids. Per germline, CDR1 MNHEY and CDR2 SVGAGI. Trimming took off 8 bases at V and 10 bases at J, with 17 bases between the two ends. CDR3 DNA: TGTGCCAGCGCCTTCGGCAACAGTAGAAAACTGTTTTTT. Amino acids: CASAFGNSRKLFF.

The gene calls are TRBV7-6 and TRBJ1-1, with TRBD1 as a possible D gene (6 bases). CDR1 and CDR2 (germline): SGHVS, FNYEAQ. The CDR3 extends over 18 amino acids. V was cut by 5 bases and J by 6 bases, with 28 bases left in between. This CDR3 is CASSQGPNRNPGGAEAFF. The DNA for the CDR3 is TGTGCCAGCAGCCAGGGGCCCAACAGAAACCCGGGGGGCGCTGAAGCTTTCTTT.

This chain links TRBV7-2 with TRBJ1-3; D is unclear. This CDR3 spans 16 amino acids. The germline V gene has CDR1 SGHTA and CDR2 FQGNSA. V lost 2 bases, J lost 0 bases, and 11 bases lay in between. The CDR3 nucleotides are TGTGCCAGCAGCTTATACGGAACAGACTCTGGAAACACCATATATTTT. Encoded protein: CASSLYGTDSGNTIYF.

The rearrangement joins TRBV9 to TRBJ1-1; 8 bases match TRBD1. The CDR3 length is 13 residues. Looked up from germline, CDR1 is SGDLS and CDR2 is YYNGEE. Germline trimming cut 5 bases from V and 5 bases from J; bases unmatched to any gene: 5. The CDR3 DNA is TGTGCCAGCAGTGCAGGGGGCCTAACTGAAGCTTTCTTT. Its translation is CASSAGGLTEAFF.

The rearrangement joins TRBV27 to TRBJ1-2; D is possibly TRBD1 (5 bases). Germline V gene data show CDR1 as MNHEY and CDR2 as SMNVEV (reference sequence). The CDR3 has 14 residues. Trimming took 8 bases from V and 1 from J, leaving 14 bases between them. The CDR3 loop is CASRLGQGNYGYTF. The CDR3 bases are TGTGCCAGCCGCCTGGGCCAGGGTAACTATGGCTACACCTTC.

V usage is TRBV7-9 and J usage is TRBJ2-3; a weak D match, TRBD1 (6 bases). This CDR3 is built from 17 residues. Germline V gene data show CDR1 as SEHNR and CDR2 as FQNEAQ (reference sequence). V was shortened by 2 bases and J by 8 bases, with 23 bases between the two germline ends. The CDR3 DNA reads TGTGCCAGCAGCTTACCTAAAAACGGGACACCCCTTGGTACGCAGTATTTT. Its protein product is CASSLPKNGTPLGTQYF.

J is TRBJ1-5 and V is TRBV28; 7 bases line up with TRBD1. The ends lost 6 bases at V and 7 bases at J; junction bases unmatched: 9. The CDR3 covers 14 residues. Germline CDR1 is MDHEN and CDR2 is SYDVKM. In nucleotides, the CDR3 is TGTGCCAGCAGGGGGACAGCCGTCCAGCAGCCCCAGCATTTT. This translates into CASRGTAVQQPQHF.

This clone has only one observation. V is TRBV29-1 and J is TRBJ1-1, with D hard to call. V lost 6 bases and J 1 base, leaving 15 bases between the germline ends. The CDR3 spans 14 residues. CDR1 and CDR2 from the germline V gene are SQVTM and ANQGSEA. CDR3 nucleotide sequence: TGCAGCGTGGCCCTTATCCGGAGGAACACTGAAGCTTTCTTT. Its translation: CSVALIRRNTEAFF.

V and J are TRBV18 and TRBJ2-3; 8 bases match TRBD1. CDR1 is KGHSH and CDR2 is LQKENI in the germline V gene. V shed 2 bases and J 6 bases; nucleotides not matched to a gene: 10. CDR3 length: 16 amino acids. The CDR3 here is CASSPGAGGALDTQYF. Written as DNA, the CDR3 is TGTGCCAGCTCACCAGGCGCAGGGGGCGCGTTGGATACGCAGTATTTT.

This chain links TRBV5-1 with TRBJ1-2; unclear D gene. This CDR3 is 16 amino acids long. Germline CDR1 reads SGHRS; CDR2 reads YFSETQ. V gave up 3 bases and J gave up 1 base, with 16 bases separating them. The CDR3 loop reads CASSYSDGERNYGYTF. CDR3 nucleotides: TGCGCCAGCAGCTATTCTGACGGAGAACGTAACTATGGCTACACCTTC.

A few counts support this clone. V gene TRBV4-1 combines with J gene TRBJ1-2, with 7 bases that match TRBD1. The CDR3 is made up of 20 amino acids. The germline V gene has CDR1 MGHRA and CDR2 YSYEKL. The junction had 18 bases not matched to a gene; V was cut back by 1 base and J by 1 base. CDR3 loop: CASSQVIPRRGQSNNYGYTF. CDR3 sequence (DNA): TGCGCCAGCAGCCAAGTCATTCCCCGGAGGGGGCAATCCAATAACTATGGCTACACCTTC.

Here the CDR3 reads CASNPGAGGYTDTQYF. The DNA for the CDR3 is TGTGCCAGCAACCCCGGAGCAGGGGGGTACACAGATACGCAGTATTTT. The chain links TRBV5-5 to TRBJ2-3; tentatively, D is TRBD1 (7 bases). Germline V gives CDR1 SGHKS, CDR2 YYEKEE (reference sequence). Trimming took off 6 bases at V and 2 bases at J, with 19 bases between the two ends. The CDR3 totals 16 residues.

V is TRBV4-1 and J is TRBJ2-7, with 14 bases fitting TRBD2. The trim removed 6 bases at V and 4 bases at J, leaving 2 bases unmatched. This CDR3 is 14 amino acids long. Germline V lookup: CDR1 MGHRA, CDR2 YSYEKL. CDR3 in amino acids: CASSWTSGGYEQYF. CDR3 nucleotides: TGCGCCAGCAGTTGGACTAGCGGGGGGTACGAGCAGTACTTC.

V gene TRBV19 combines with J gene TRBJ2-7; no reliable D call. Trimming left V 10 bases short and J 2 bases short, with 9 bases between. The CDR3 sequence is 11 residues long. Germline CDR1 reads LNHDA; CDR2 reads SQIVND (reference sequence). The CDR3 protein is CATRQAYEQYF. Here the CDR3 DNA reads TGTGCCACGAGACAAGCCTACGAGCAGTACTTC.

This clone was counted a few times. The chain carries TRBV27 and TRBJ2-7; 9 bases align to TRBD1. Trimming took 6 bases from V and 6 from J; bases not matched to a gene: 9. There are 14 residues in the CDR3. Germline values: CDR1 MNHEY, CDR2 SMNVEV (reference sequence). As DNA, the CDR3 is TGTGCCAGCAGGCCCCGGGACAGGGTTGGCGAGCAGTACTTC. Translated: CASRPRDRVGEQYF.

The chain uses TRBV5-1 and TRBJ1-1, with D tentatively TRBD1 (5 bases). The V end was cut by 4 bases, the J end by 3 bases, with 16 bases between. The CDR3 has 15 residues. Germline CDR1 and CDR2: SGHRS and YFSETQ. The chain's CDR3 is CASSPTGIPDTEAFF. The CDR3 DNA sequence: TGCGCCAGCAGCCCTACAGGTATTCCCGACACTGAAGCTTTCTTT.

The rearrangement links TRBV18 to TRBJ2-1; D unresolved. Looked up from germline, CDR1 is KGHSH and CDR2 is LQKENI. The CDR3 is 13 residues long. Trimming took 4 bases from V and 3 from J, leaving 7 bases between them. The CDR3 reads CASSLEDYNEQFF. The CDR3 coding sequence is TGTGCCAGCTCACTTGAGGACTACAATGAGCAGTTCTTC. The whole variable domain, filled in from reference TRBV18 and TRBJ2-1, reads NAGVMQNPRHLVRRRGQEARLRCSPMKGHSHVYWYRQLPEEGLKFMVYLQKENIIDESGMPKERFSAEFPKEGPSILRIQQVVRGDSAAYFCASSLEDYNEQFFGPGTRLTVL.

This clone was seen a single time. The rearrangement links TRBV9 to TRBJ2-7, with TRBD2 as a possible D gene (7 bases). Trimming left V 3 bases short and J 1 base short, with 14 bases between. Germline assignment: CDR1 SGDLS and CDR2 YYNGEE. The CDR3 sequence is 15 residues long. In nucleotides, the CDR3 is TGTGCCAGCAGCGCAACGGGGGGCAGATCCTACGAGCAGTACTTC. This translates into CASSATGGRSYEQYF. The full variable domain, completed using reference TRBV9 and TRBJ2-7, is DSGVTQTPKHLITATGQRVTLRCSPRSGDLSVYWYQQSLDQGLQFLIQYYNGEERAKGNILERFSAQQFPDLHSELNLSSLELGDSALYFCASSATGGRSYEQYFGPGTRLTVT.

About this clone: At one of its ends the junction is not consistent with the germline gene, which may arise from a read error. Different DNA sequences within this sample yield the same CDR3. The rearrangement uses TRBV6-5 and TRBJ1-1; D ambiguous. Germline values: CDR1 MNHEY, CDR2 SVGAGI. The CDR3 covers 13 residues. CDR3 protein: CVAGRGVGTEAFF. CDR3 sequence (DNA): TGTGTCGCTGGGCGGGGAGTCGGCACTGAGGCTTTCTTT.

In its sample, this clone was seen once. The chain is built from TRBV5-4 and TRBJ1-4; perhaps TRBD1 as D (5 bases). This CDR3 spans 14 amino acids. Trimming removed 0 bases from V and 5 bases from J, with 8 bases in between. CDR1 is SGHNT, CDR2 YYREEE, per germline (reference sequence). Here the CDR3 reads CASSLAGLNEKLFF. CDR3 nucleotides: TGTGCCAGCAGCTTGGCAGGGCTGAATGAAAAACTGTTTTTT.

The table lists this clone with a count of one. This chain links TRBV18 with TRBJ1-1, with D tentatively TRBD1 (5 bases). Germline-derived CDR1 and CDR2 are KGHSH and LQKENI. The CDR3 has 15 amino acids. V was clipped by 4 bases and J by 0 bases, with 12 bases between them. The CDR3 sequence is CASSLNPGMNTEAFF. The DNA for the CDR3 is TGTGCCAGCTCACTTAATCCAGGGATGAACACTGAAGCTTTCTTT.

The rearrangement joins TRBV7-6 to TRBJ2-7, with TRBD1 identical over 9 bases. The CDR3 runs 16 residues. Losses at the gene ends were 5 bases for V and 4 bases for J; bases not matched to a gene: 12. Germline loops: CDR1 SGHVS, CDR2 FNYEAQ. As DNA, the CDR3 is TGTGCCAGCAGCGAACGCTCCGGGACAGGGTCGTACGAGCAGTACTTC. It codes for CASSERSGTGSYEQYF.